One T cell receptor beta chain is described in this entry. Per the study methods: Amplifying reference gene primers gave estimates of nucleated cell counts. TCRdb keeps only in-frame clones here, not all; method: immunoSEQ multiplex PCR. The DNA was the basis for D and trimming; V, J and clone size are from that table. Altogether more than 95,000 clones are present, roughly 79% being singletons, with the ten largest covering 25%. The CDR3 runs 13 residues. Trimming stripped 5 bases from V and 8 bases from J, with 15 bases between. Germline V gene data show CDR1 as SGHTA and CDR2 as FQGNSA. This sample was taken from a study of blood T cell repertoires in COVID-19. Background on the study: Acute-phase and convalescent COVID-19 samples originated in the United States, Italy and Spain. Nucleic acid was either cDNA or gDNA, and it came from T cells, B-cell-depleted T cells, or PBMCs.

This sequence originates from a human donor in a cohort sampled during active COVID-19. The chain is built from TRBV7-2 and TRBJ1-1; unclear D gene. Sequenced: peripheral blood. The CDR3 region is CASSATHHLEAFF. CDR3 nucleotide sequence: TGTGCCAGCAGCGCGACACATCACTTAGAAGCTTTCTTT.